The 3 T cell receptor beta chains listed next were all sequenced from one sample in a study of technical replicates of blood from several donors. The repertoire was sequenced with immunoSEQ multiplex PCR; TCRdb's copy has only in-frame clones and lacks some. The table lists about 18,000 clones, 70% to 85% of them singletons. Material for sequencing was PBMCs. These receptor sequences come from a human donor in good health. Some clones in this sample may be carry-over from other donors' samples.

The chain couples TRBV6-6 to TRBJ1-1; the D gene is possibly TRBD1 (6 bases). Trimming shortened V by 2 bases and J by 4 bases, and 11 bases separated the two germline ends. CDR1 and CDR2 (germline): MNHNY, SVGAGI (reference sequence). The length of the CDR3 is 14 residues. This CDR3 is CASSYEQGSTEAFF. The CDR3 DNA sequence: TGTGCCAGCAGTTACGAGCAGGGGAGCACTGAAGCTTTCTTT.

The rearrangement links TRBV7-2 to TRBJ1-2; maybe TRBD1 (5 bases). The CDR3 is 14 residues long. Between the trimmed V and J ends, which lost 5 bases and 2 bases, there was a span of 12 bases. Germline V gene lookup returns CDR1 SGHTA and CDR2 FQGNSA. The CDR3 DNA reads as TGTGCCAGCAGCCAACAGGAGCAGAACTATGGCTACACCTTC. Protein product: CASSQQEQNYGYTF.

The V call is TRBV29-1, the J call TRBJ2-7; 10 nucleotides align to TRBD2. CDR1 is SQVTM, CDR2 ANQGSEA, per germline. The length of the CDR3 is 15 residues. The V gene end was trimmed by 1 base and the J gene end by 1 base; junction bases not matched to a gene: 4. This CDR3 reads CSVEAGTSESYEQYF. As DNA, the CDR3 is TGCAGCGTTGAAGCCGGGACTAGCGAATCCTACGAGCAGTACTTC.